This entry lists 13 T cell receptor beta chains sequenced from one sample in a study of blood T cells in healthy people across ages. The authors ran a second PCR of about 6 to 11 cycles using a sample-barcoded 5' primer and a J-beta primer mix. TCRdb reanalysed the 5' RACE reads using MiXCR and keeps one entry per CDR3 protein. The sample comprises 1.8 million or so distinct CDR3 sequences, about two fifths of which are singletons, and around 23% rests with the top ten. Sequenced input: blood. The receptors originated from a human donor in good health.

The rearrangement uses TRBV6-6 and TRBJ2-5; the match to TRBD2 covers 13 bases. Germline trimming cut 2 bases from V and 11 bases from J; bases unmatched to any gene: 11. The V gene's germline CDR1 is MNHNY and CDR2 SVGAGI (reference sequence). CDR3 length: 16 residues. CDR3 coding DNA: TGTGCCAGCAGTTACACTAGCGGGGGGGCCGGGGATGAGCAGTACTTC. Its translation: CASSYTSGGAGDEQYF.

A remark on this clonotype: A junction boundary mismatches the germline segment, possibly from a read error. The rearrangement uses TRBV7-7 and TRBJ1-4, with D possibly TRBD1 on 5 matching bases. The CDR3 runs to 13 residues. Germline V lookup: CDR1 SSHAT, CDR2 FNYEAQ (reference sequence). The CDR3 region has the DNA TGTGCCAGCAGCTCCGCGGGGGGTGAAAAACGGTTTTTT. Encoded protein: CASSSAGGEKRFF.

The chain uses TRBV6-2 or TRBV6-3 and TRBJ1-1, with D unclear. The CDR3 length is 16 residues. Germline V gene lookup returns CDR1 MNHEY and CDR2 SVGEGT. Trimming cost V 6 bases and J 4 bases, with 21 bases left between them. CDR3 DNA: TGTGCCAGCAGGCGGGTGGAGCGAACCATCCCCACTGAAGCTTTCTTT. It yields the protein CASRRVERTIPTEAFF.

V is TRBV5-1 and J is TRBJ1-4; no firm D call. Trimming shortened V by 0 bases and J by 2 bases, and 8 bases separated the two germline ends. The germline V gene encodes CDR1 SGHRS and CDR2 YFSETQ. The CDR3 contains 15 residues. The CDR3 here is CASSLEEPTNEKLFF. CDR3 coding DNA: TGCGCCAGCAGCTTGGAGGAGCCGACTAATGAAAAACTGTTTTTT. Full variable domain (outside the CDR3, taken from reference TRBV5-1 and TRBJ1-4): KAGVTQTPRYLIKTRGQQVTLSCSPISGHRSVSWYQQTPGQGLQFLFEYFSETQRNKGNFPGRFSGRQFSNSRSEMNVSTLELGDSALYLCASSLEEPTNEKLFFGSGTQLSVL.

This chain links TRBV5-1 with TRBJ2-3, with D perhaps TRBD1 (6 bases). V was trimmed by 2 bases and J by 3 bases, leaving 10 bases between them. This CDR3 spans 14 amino acids. Germline assignment: CDR1 SGHRS and CDR2 YFSETQ. This CDR3 reads CASSFTGQTDTQYF. The DNA for the CDR3 is TGCGCCAGCAGCTTCACAGGACAGACAGATACGCAGTATTTT.

This clonotype was found a few times. The V and J genes are TRBV4-3 and TRBJ2-3; 8 bases align to TRBD2. Per the germline V gene, CDR1 is LGHNA and CDR2 is YSLEER. The junction had 18 bases not matched to a gene; V was cut back by 5 bases and J by 8 bases. The CDR3 length is 17 residues. CDR3 DNA sequence: TGCGCCAGCAGCAAAGGAACCGGGCTAGCGGGTCGGGGTACGCAGTATTTT. It yields the protein CASSKGTGLAGRGTQYF.

Remarks on this clonotype: The junction does not match germline at one end; this may be a read error. The rearrangement uses TRBV12-3 or TRBV12-4 and TRBJ1-2, with D perhaps TRBD1 (6 bases). The CDR3 extends over 13 amino acids. CDR3 coding DNA: TGTGCCAGCAGGCCGGGACATAACTCTGGCTACACCTTC. As protein: CASRPGHNSGYTF.

This clonotype was counted a few times. The V and J genes are TRBV27 and TRBJ2-4, with D maybe TRBD2 (5 bases). The DNA end lines up better with TRBJ2-7; the J call may be wrong. The CDR3 is 14 amino acids. CDR1 is MNHEY and CDR2 is SMNVEV in the germline V gene (reference sequence). The CDR3 DNA reads TGTGCCAGCAGTTTTACCCAGGCGGGCTACGAGCAGTACTTC. It specifies CASSFTQAGYEQYF.

This clonotype was observed a handful of times. The genes are TRBV20-1 and TRBJ2-5, with 13 nucleotides matching TRBD2. The CDR3 loop spans 14 amino acids. Trimming took 6 bases from V and 9 from J; bases not matched to a gene: 10. The germline V gene has CDR1 DFQATT and CDR2 SNEGSKA (reference sequence). The DNA of the CDR3 is TGCAGTGCCCGACTAGCGGGGGGTCTACCGGCCCAGTACTTC. It codes for CSARLAGGLPAQYF.

The gene calls are TRBV4-2 and TRBJ1-4; tentative D call: TRBD1 (5 bases). The germline V and J ends were trimmed by 4 bases and 5 bases, with 20 bases remaining between them. CDR3 length equals 17 residues. The germline V gene encodes CDR1 LGHNA and CDR2 YNFKEQ. In DNA form, the CDR3 reads TGTGCCAGCAGCCTAGGGGTGGAGAGGGGTAGCAATGAAAAACTGTTTTTT. This codes for CASSLGVERGSNEKLFF.

The chain joins TRBV5-1 to TRBJ2-7; possible D gene TRBD1, 5 bases. The V gene's germline CDR1 is SGHRS and CDR2 YFSETQ. Trimming took 4 bases from V and 0 from J, leaving 17 bases between them. This CDR3 has 16 residues. The CDR3 loop is CASSLQPDRGSYEQYF. The CDR3 DNA reads TGCGCCAGCAGCCTCCAACCCGACAGAGGCTCCTACGAGCAGTACTTC.

The chain uses TRBV10-3 and TRBJ2-4; 11 bases fit TRBD1. TRBJ2-5 explains the end of the DNA better; the J call may be wrong. This CDR3 comprises 14 residues. Per germline, CDR1 ENHRY and CDR2 SYGVKD. In DNA, the CDR3 is TGTGCCATCAGTGCCGGGACAGGGGGGGAGACCCAGTACTTC. It encodes CAISAGTGGETQYF.

This chain links TRBV6-2 or TRBV6-3 with TRBJ2-6; D might be TRBD2 (6 bases). The CDR3 contains 14 residues. V lost 6 bases and J 2 bases, leaving 8 bases between the germline ends. Germline CDR1 reads MNHEY; CDR2 reads SVGEGT. The CDR3 sequence: CASRGRTGANVLTF. CDR3 nucleotide sequence: TGTGCCAGCAGAGGGAGGACTGGGGCCAACGTCCTGACTTTC.